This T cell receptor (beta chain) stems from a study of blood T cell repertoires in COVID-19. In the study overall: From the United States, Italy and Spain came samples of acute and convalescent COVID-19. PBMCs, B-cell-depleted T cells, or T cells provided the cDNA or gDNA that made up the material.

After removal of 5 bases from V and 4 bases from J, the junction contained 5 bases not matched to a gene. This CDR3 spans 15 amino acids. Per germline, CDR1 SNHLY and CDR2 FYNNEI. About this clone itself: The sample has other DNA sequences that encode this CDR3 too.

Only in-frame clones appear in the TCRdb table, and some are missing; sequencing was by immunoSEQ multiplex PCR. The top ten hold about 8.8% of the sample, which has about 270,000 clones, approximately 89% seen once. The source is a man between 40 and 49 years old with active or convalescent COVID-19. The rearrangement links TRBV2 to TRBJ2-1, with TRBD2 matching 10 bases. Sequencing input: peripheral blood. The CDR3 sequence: CASSLLAGPYNEQFF. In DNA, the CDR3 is TGTGCCAGCAGTTTACTAGCGGGGCCGTACAATGAGCAGTTCTTC.